This T cell receptor (beta chain) stems from a study of OX40 agonist ivuxolimab in advanced cancers. Overall study context: Of mixed ages from roughly 23 to 80 and averaging about 56 years, the group was around 78% male. Findings and limits, study-wide: Certain nonresponding patients likewise had low normalized T-cell clonal expansion. People who partly responded at 0.1-3.0 mg/kg had some of the least clonal expansion seen.

Regarding this clone: Its antigen is still unknown.

The germline CDR1 and CDR2 sequences are SGHVS and FNYEAQ. This CDR3 spans 13 amino acids. V was clipped by 6 bases and J by 6 bases, with 12 bases between them. Sequencing was performed with immunoSEQ multiplex PCR; in TCRdb, only in-frame clones are kept and a portion is missing. Among tens of thousands of clones, approximately 84% were seen once, and the ten largest hold roughly 15%. Sequenced here: CD4+ or CD8+ T cells sorted from blood, sampled in a trial of the OX40 agonist ivuxolimab. V and J are TRBV7-6 and TRBJ2-1; TRBD2 might be the D (5 bases). This TCR came from an adult with an advanced solid tumor such as melanoma, head and neck, liver or kidney cancer. The DNA for the CDR3 is TGTGCCAGCAGTTCCGGACTGCTCAATGAGCAGTTCTTC. Translating it yields CASSSGLLNEQFF.